What follows describes a single T cell receptor beta chain. Only a few counts were recorded for this clonotype. Its binding antigen is unknown. No base qualities exist here, and no much larger clone lies one base off it. To prepare the library, PCR was applied. TCRdb lists the instrument as Illumina HiSeq 2500. To reduce PCR and sequencing biases, unique molecular identifiers were built into the TCR beta cDNA libraries. Per 1 to 10 million input T cells, around 500,000 cDNA molecules were obtained, such that each molecule approximated one T cell. Patient libraries were prepared and sequenced with the same protocol used for the earlier healthy control dataset. Samples belonging to the same batch were prepared together, multiplexed and sequenced on a shared HiSeq lane. The authors processed their data as follows. Raw barcoded reads were processed with MIGEC, discarding single-read molecular identifier groups before consensus assembly and CDR3 extraction. Clonotype tables were post-analysed with VDJtools, normalizing diversity by down-sampling all datasets to the smallest sample size. To correct batch-related cross-sample contamination, repertoire overlap clustering matched CDR3 amino acid sequences but not nucleotide sequences. TCRdb reprocessed the public reads (quality trimming at Q25 with fastp, clone calling with MiXCR) and kept in-frame beta chains. Each entry is one CDR3 protein sequence, shown with its most common DNA and genes. V and J calls and clone size were set by TCRdb, not the authors. For this sample the table gives roughly 650,000 distinct CDR3 sequences, of which 55% to 70% were detected only once. The leading ten clones occupy approximately 10% of the sample.

From the cysteine through the phenylalanine, the CDR3 covers 13 amino acids. Only the CDR3 portion is preserved as DNA: 39 bases, with reading frame beginning at the first base. V is pared back by 1 base and J by 3 bases, with 6 bases lying between the germline termini. The germline V gene encodes CDR1 SGHAT and CDR2 FQNNGV. This sample was taken from a study of post-analysis software for immune sequencing data (dated by TCRdb to between 2014 and 2017). Regarding the complete study: Recorded disease courses included relapsing-remitting, secondary progressive and progressive-relapsing multiple sclerosis, with some patients lacking subtype annotation. The patient repertoires were compared against approximately ten previously published healthy control repertoires obtained from donors aged about 6 to 27 years. A subset of samples was prepared in parallel using single-end sample barcoding, then pooled and co-amplified after Illumina adapter ligation. What the study reported, not specific to this receptor: Multiple sclerosis patients had significantly lower normalized Chao1 diversity than controls, a result that suggests substantial peripheral T-cell clonal expansion. When samples were clustered directly using the F measure, samples prepared in the same batch co-clustered strongly, which prompted a batch-effect correction. The multiple sclerosis patient group was slightly younger than the control group. Significantly higher frequencies in patients than in controls were found for five or six TRBV segments, including TRBV5-6, TRBV5-1 and TRBV20-1.

TCR beta repertoires were profiled from peripheral blood of approximately 13 young patients with multiple sclerosis to demonstrate the VDJtools post-analysis software. The multiple sclerosis patients were children and adolescents between about 6 and 16 years of age. The clonotype was recovered from a girl aged 2-9 years with multiple sclerosis. The sample consisted of blood. Rearrangement joined TRBV11-2 to TRBJ1-1; no confident D gene assignment can be made. The DNA is as follows: TGTGCCAGCAGCTTAGTTCCGGACACTGAAGCTTTCTTT. Its translation reads: CASSLVPDTEAFF.